This TCR beta chain emerged from a study of neoadjuvant nivolumab and ipilimumab in lung cancer. At the level of the study: The combination arm added day-1 ipilimumab 1 mg/kg to nivolumab 3 mg/kg on days 1, 15, 29.

As regards this clone: Its target is not known.

CDR1 is SQVTM and CDR2 is ANQGSEA in the germline V gene. The CDR3 contains 13 residues. V shed 4 bases and J 7 bases; nucleotides not matched to a gene: 5. Study findings and constraints: Higher pretherapy blood TCR richness went with higher resected-tumor richness. TCR richness and clonality were higher in tumors than adjacent uninvolved lung. Only two of four nivolumab-treated tumors gained richness and clonality by surgery.

The method was immunoSEQ multiplex PCR; TCRdb's version includes in-frame clones alone and lacks a portion of them. The data show some 50,000 clones, 80% to 90% seen once. The V gene is TRBV29-1, the J gene TRBJ2-2, with 8 nucleotides matching TRBD1. This sequence originates from an adult with non-small cell lung cancer. Some clones in this sample may be carry-over from other donors' samples. The sample in question was blood, obtained before neoadjuvant nivolumab, alone or with ipilimumab. CDR3: CSVGQGAGGELFF. CDR3 nucleotides: TGCAGCGTTGGTCAGGGGGCCGGCGGGGAGCTGTTTTTT.